This TCR beta chain stems from a study of T cell changes during pregnancy in multiple sclerosis. Trimming removed 8 bases at V and 1 base at J, with 17 bases between. The CDR3 has 15 amino acids. Germline CDR1 and CDR2: MRHNA and SNTAGT. TCRdb's table, derived via immunoSEQ multiplex PCR, lists solely in-frame clones and lacks some. The data contain fewer than 85,000 clones, 94% of them singletons. The specimen was peripheral blood, collected in the third trimester of pregnancy. This TCR was recovered from a female donor with multiple sclerosis, enrolled in a pregnancy study. The genes are TRBV6-4 and TRBJ1-1; D is unclear. The CDR3 DNA reads as TGTGCCAGCGCACTGACTCCGAGCGGGAACACTGAAGCTTTCTTT. Residues: CASALTPSGNTEAFF.